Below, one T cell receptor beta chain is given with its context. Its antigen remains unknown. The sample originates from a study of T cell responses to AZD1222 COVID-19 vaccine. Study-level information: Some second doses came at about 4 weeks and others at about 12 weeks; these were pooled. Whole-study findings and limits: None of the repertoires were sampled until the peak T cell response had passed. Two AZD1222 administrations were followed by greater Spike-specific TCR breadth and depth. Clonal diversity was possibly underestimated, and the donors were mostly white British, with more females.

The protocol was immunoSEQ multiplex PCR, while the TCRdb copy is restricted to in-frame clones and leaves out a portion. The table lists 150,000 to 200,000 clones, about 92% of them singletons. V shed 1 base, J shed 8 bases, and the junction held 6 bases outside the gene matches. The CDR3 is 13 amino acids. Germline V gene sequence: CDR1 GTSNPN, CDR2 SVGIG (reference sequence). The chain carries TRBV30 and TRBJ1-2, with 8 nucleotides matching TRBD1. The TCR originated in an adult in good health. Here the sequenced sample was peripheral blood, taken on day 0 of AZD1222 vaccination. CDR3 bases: TGTGCCTGGAGTGCAGGGGGCAAGTACGGCTACACCTTC. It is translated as CAWSAGGKYGYTF.